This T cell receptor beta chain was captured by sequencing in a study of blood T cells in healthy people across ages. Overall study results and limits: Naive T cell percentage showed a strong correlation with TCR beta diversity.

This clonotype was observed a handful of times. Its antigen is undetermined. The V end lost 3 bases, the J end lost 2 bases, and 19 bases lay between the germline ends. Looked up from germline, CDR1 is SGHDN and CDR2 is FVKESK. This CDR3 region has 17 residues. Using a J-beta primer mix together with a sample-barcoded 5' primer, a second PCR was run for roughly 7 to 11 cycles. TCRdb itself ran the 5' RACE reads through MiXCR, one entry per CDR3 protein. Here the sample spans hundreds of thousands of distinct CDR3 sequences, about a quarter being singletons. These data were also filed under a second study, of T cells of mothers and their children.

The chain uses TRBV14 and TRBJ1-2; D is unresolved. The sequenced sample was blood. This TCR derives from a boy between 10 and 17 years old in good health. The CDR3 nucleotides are TGTGCCAGCAGCCAGGCCAATTGGCAGGCCTTCAACTATGGCTACACCTTC. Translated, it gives CASSQANWQAFNYGYTF.